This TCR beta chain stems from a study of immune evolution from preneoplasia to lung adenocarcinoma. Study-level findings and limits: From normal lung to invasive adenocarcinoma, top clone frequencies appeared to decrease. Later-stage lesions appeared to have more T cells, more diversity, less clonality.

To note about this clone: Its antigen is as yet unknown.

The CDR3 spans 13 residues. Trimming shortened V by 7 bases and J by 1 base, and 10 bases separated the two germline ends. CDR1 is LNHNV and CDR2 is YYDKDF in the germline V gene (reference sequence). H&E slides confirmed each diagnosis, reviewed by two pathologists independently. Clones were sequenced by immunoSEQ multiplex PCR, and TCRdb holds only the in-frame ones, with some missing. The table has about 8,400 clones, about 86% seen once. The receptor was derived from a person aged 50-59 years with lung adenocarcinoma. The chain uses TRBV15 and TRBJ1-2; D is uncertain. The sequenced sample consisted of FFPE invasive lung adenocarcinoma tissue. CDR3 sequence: CATNTDRNYGYTF. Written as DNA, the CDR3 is TGTGCCACCAACACGGACCGTAACTATGGCTACACCTTC.